These 21 T cell receptor beta chains came from one sample sequenced in a study of blood T cell repertoires in COVID-19. Assay used: immunoSEQ multiplex PCR; TCRdb lists only in-frame clones, some missing. The repertoire consists of under 30,000 clones, with roughly 90% occurring once and the leading ten covering 15% to 20%. The sequenced sample was peripheral blood. Source of these receptors: a human donor with acute or convalescent COVID-19. The donor label of this sample is uncertain.

J is TRBJ1-1 and V is TRBV18; 11 bases align to TRBD1. Trimming took 3 bases from V and 1 from J; bases not matched to a gene: 4. The V gene's germline CDR1 is KGHSH and CDR2 LQKENI. This CDR3 region has 16 residues. The CDR3 nucleotides are TGTGCCAGCTCACCTGGACAGGGGGCACGGAACACTGAAGCTTTCTTT. It yields the protein CASSPGQGARNTEAFF. Supplemented by reference TRBV18 and TRBJ1-1, the full variable domain reads NAGVMQNPRHLVRRRGQEARLRCSPMKGHSHVYWYRQLPEEGLKFMVYLQKENIIDESGMPKERFSAEFPKEGPSILRIQQVVRGDSAAYFCASSPGQGARNTEAFFGQGTRLTVV.

The chain joins TRBV4-3 to TRBJ2-7; no clear D gene. The germline V gene has CDR1 LGHNA and CDR2 YSLEER. Trimming removed 1 base from V and 3 bases from J, with 7 bases in between. The CDR3 consists of 13 residues. This chain's CDR3 is CASSQGRVYEQYF. The CDR3 coding sequence is TGCGCCAGCAGCCAAGGAAGAGTCTACGAGCAGTACTTC.

This chain links TRBV4-1 with TRBJ1-2; TRBD1 matches 7 bases. Trimming removed 3 bases from V and 6 bases from J; junction bases left unmatched: 10. Per the germline V gene, CDR1 is MGHRA and CDR2 is YSYEKL. The CDR3 is 15 residues long. The DNA for the CDR3 is TGCGCCAGCAGCCAGGAAGCCGGGACAGAACATGGCTACACCTTC. Translation: CASSQEAGTEHGYTF.

V gene TRBV2 combines with J gene TRBJ1-5; the D gene is possibly TRBD1 (5 bases). V was shortened by 3 bases and J by 0 bases, with 9 bases between the two germline ends. Germline CDR1 is SNHLY and CDR2 is FYNNEI. The CDR3 has 15 amino acids. The CDR3 DNA reads as TGTGCCAGCAGTGATTTAGGGGTTAGCAATCAGCCCCAGCATTTT. It translates to CASSDLGVSNQPQHF.

The chain has TRBV27 and TRBJ2-7; possibly TRBD1 for D (6 bases). The CDR3 contains 16 residues. CDR1 is MNHEY, CDR2 SMNVEV, per germline (reference sequence). Trimming took 2 bases from V and 0 from J, leaving 14 bases between them. CDR3 amino acids: CASSLATGKLSYEQYF. As DNA, the CDR3 is TGTGCCAGCAGTTTAGCTACAGGGAAACTCTCCTACGAGCAGTACTTC.

The chain uses TRBV7-9 and TRBJ2-3, with a possible D match to TRBD2 (6 bases). This CDR3 has 16 amino acids. V was trimmed by 2 bases and J by 2 bases, leaving 14 bases between them. Germline-derived CDR1 and CDR2 are SEHNR and FQNEAQ (reference sequence). DNA for the CDR3: TGTGCCAGCAGCTTAAGTAGGCGGGGTCCCACAGATACGCAGTATTTT. Its translation: CASSLSRRGPTDTQYF. Full variable domain (remainder filled in from reference TRBV7-9 and TRBJ2-3): DTGVSQNPRHKITKRGQNVTFRCDPISEHNRLYWYRQTLGQGPEFLTYFQNEAQLEKSRLLSDRFSAERPKGSFSTLEIQRTEQGDSAMYLCASSLSRRGPTDTQYFGPGTRLTVL.

J is TRBJ2-5 and V is TRBV9, with TRBD2 as a possible D gene (6 bases). The V end lost 2 bases, the J end lost 1 base, and 12 bases lay between the germline ends. The CDR3 is made up of 15 amino acids. Germline V gives CDR1 SGDLS, CDR2 YYNGEE. CDR3 nucleotides: TGTGCCAGCAGCGTCCGCGGAGGGCCCCAAGAGACCCAGTACTTC. This codes for CASSVRGGPQETQYF. The variable domain in full, completed from reference TRBV9 and TRBJ2-5, reads DSGVTQTPKHLITATGQRVTLRCSPRSGDLSVYWYQQSLDQGLQFLIQYYNGEERAKGNILERFSAQQFPDLHSELNLSSLELGDSALYFCASSVRGGPQETQYFGPGTRLLVL.

The CDR3 protein is CASSNRDRYYGYTF. DNA for the CDR3: TGTGCCAGCAGCAACCGGGACAGGTACTATGGCTACACCTTC. The chain carries TRBV3-1 (or the pseudogene TRBV3-2) and TRBJ1-2; 8 positions match TRBD1. Germline assignment: CDR1 LGHDT and CDR2 YNNKEL (reference sequence). V dropped 5 bases and J dropped 3; count of bases not matched to a gene: 5. The length of the CDR3 is 14 residues.

The chain carries TRBV6-5 and TRBJ2-3; no reliable D call. Trimming removed 11 bases at V and 0 bases at J, with 15 bases between. Germline-derived CDR1 and CDR2 are MNHEY and SVGAGI. CDR3 length: 14 residues. CDR3 coding DNA: TGTGCCGGAGAAGATGGGTTTAGCACAGATACGCAGTATTTT. Translating gives CAGEDGFSTDTQYF.

The chain links TRBV29-1 to TRBJ2-1, with D possibly being TRBD2 (6 bases). The CDR3 is 11 amino acids. Germline V gives CDR1 SQVTM, CDR2 ANQGSEA. The V and J ends lost 6 bases and 7 bases respectively, with 10 bases between them. This CDR3 is CSVGTLNEQFF. CDR3 nucleotides: TGCAGCGTGGGGACTTTAAATGAGCAGTTCTTC.

The V gene is TRBV14, the J gene TRBJ2-1; TRBD2 is a possible D gene (5 bases). The CDR3 is 13 amino acids. Germline V gene lookup returns CDR1 SGHDN and CDR2 FVKESK. Trimming pared 4 bases from V and 4 bases from J, leaving 8 bases between. CDR3 loop: CASSPGLYNEQFF. Here the CDR3 DNA reads TGTGCCAGCAGCCCAGGACTTTACAATGAGCAGTTCTTC.

In its sample, this clone was seen a few times. This chain links TRBV7-9 with TRBJ1-1; a weak D match, TRBD1 (5 bases). V dropped 4 bases and J dropped 1 base, with 16 bases sitting between them. This CDR3 is 16 amino acids long. The germline gives CDR1 SEHNR, CDR2 FQNEAQ (reference sequence). The CDR3 nucleotides read TGTGCCAGCAGCTCTCGGACGGGGAGGGGGAACACTGAAGCTTTCTTT. Its protein is CASSSRTGRGNTEAFF. Full variable domain (rest looked up from reference TRBV7-9 and TRBJ1-1): DTGVSQNPRHKITKRGQNVTFRCDPISEHNRLYWYRQTLGQGPEFLTYFQNEAQLEKSRLLSDRFSAERPKGSFSTLEIQRTEQGDSAMYLCASSSRTGRGNTEAFFGQGTRLTVV.

J is TRBJ1-1 and V is TRBV27; D possibly corresponds to TRBD1 (6 bases). Germline V lookup: CDR1 MNHEY, CDR2 SMNVEV (reference sequence). CDR3 size: 12 residues. Trimming took off 7 bases at V and 1 base at J, with 7 bases between the two ends. CDR3 residues: CASKDRNTEAFF. The CDR3 bases are TGTGCCAGCAAGGACAGGAACACTGAAGCTTTCTTT.

The chain has TRBV9 and TRBJ2-2, with 7 positions matching TRBD1. The trim removed 4 bases at V and 4 bases at J, leaving 10 bases unmatched. The CDR3 consists of 16 residues. The germline CDR1 and CDR2 sequences are SGDLS and YYNGEE. The chain's CDR3 is CASSPQTGSGTGELFF. CDR3 in DNA: TGTGCCAGCAGCCCCCAGACAGGGTCCGGCACCGGGGAGCTGTTTTTT.

CDR3 loop: CASSFLAGLTEAFF. The CDR3 DNA follows: TGTGCCAGCAGCTTTCTTGCCGGGTTGACTGAAGCTTTCTTT. V usage is TRBV5-4 and J usage is TRBJ1-1, with D hard to call. The CDR3 has 14 residues. V lost 2 bases to trimming and J lost 5 bases, with 13 bases between them. The V gene's germline CDR1 is SGHNT and CDR2 YYREEE (reference sequence).

The count of this clone is one. V gene TRBV5-4 combines with J gene TRBJ2-7, with 10 bases identical to TRBD2. The CDR3 covers 16 residues. V was clipped by 0 bases and J by 6 bases; unmatched bases: 9. The germline CDR1 and CDR2 sequences are SGHNT and YYREEE (reference sequence). The CDR3 spells CASSLGGLAGESEQYF. In DNA, the CDR3 is TGTGCCAGCAGCTTGGGTGGGCTAGCGGGGGAAAGCGAGCAGTACTTC.

This clone has only one observation. The J gene is TRBJ2-1, the V gene TRBV30; TRBD1 matches 7 bases. V dropped 2 bases and J dropped 7; count of bases not matched to a gene: 5. Germline V gene sequence: CDR1 GTSNPN, CDR2 SVGIG (reference sequence). This CDR3 contains 13 residues. CDR3 DNA: TGTGCCTGGAGTATGGTCAGGGGGAATGAGCAGTTCTTC. Translated, it gives CAWSMVRGNEQFF.

V is TRBV18 and J is TRBJ1-1; D unclear. Germline V gene lookup returns CDR1 KGHSH and CDR2 LQKENI. The CDR3 has 12 amino acids. V was shortened by 5 bases and J by 6 bases, with 10 bases between the two germline ends. The CDR3 bases are TGTGCCAGCTCAAACTTAGAGGCTGAAGCTTTCTTT. Translation gives CASSNLEAEAFF.

The V call is TRBV15, the J call TRBJ1-4; possibly TRBD1 for D (5 bases). The V end lost 0 bases, the J end lost 8 bases, and 13 bases lay between the germline ends. Germline V lookup: CDR1 LNHNV, CDR2 YYDKDF (reference sequence). This CDR3 contains 15 residues. The CDR3 here is CATSRDQGRQEKLFF. The CDR3 region has the DNA TGTGCCACCAGCAGAGATCAGGGCAGGCAGGAAAAACTGTTTTTT.

CDR3 DNA sequence: TGTGCCAGCAGCCACCACCCCCCGGGACTAGCGGCTTCACGCGGGGAGCTGTTTTTT. This encodes CASSHHPPGLAASRGELFF. The chain recombines TRBV4-2 with TRBJ2-2; TRBD2 matches 11 bases. Germline assignment: CDR1 LGHNA and CDR2 YNFKEQ. The length of the CDR3 is 19 residues. V lost 3 bases to trimming and J lost 7 bases; unmatched junction nucleotides: 16.

The chain couples TRBV5-1 to TRBJ1-4; D remains unclear. Trimming removed 5 bases from V and 0 bases from J, with 8 bases in between. Germline lookup yields CDR1 SGHRS and CDR2 YFSETQ. This CDR3 has 14 amino acids. The CDR3 sequence is CASRPGSTNEKLFF. The CDR3 region has the DNA TGCGCCAGCAGACCGGGATCAACTAATGAAAAACTGTTTTTT.